Below, 9 T cell receptor beta chains from the same sample are listed, as sequenced in a study of T cell responses to AZD1222 COVID-19 vaccine. The assay was immunoSEQ multiplex PCR, and TCRdb's table has in-frame clones only and misses some. The sample consists of 200,000 to 300,000 clones, approximately 93% of them appearing once. This specimen was peripheral blood, taken on day 0 of AZD1222 vaccination. These receptors all come from an adult in good health.

The V gene is TRBV5-1, the J gene TRBJ2-7; no reliable D call. Germline V CDR1 and CDR2: SGHRS, YFSETQ. The CDR3 has 15 amino acids. Trimming stripped 7 bases from V and 3 bases from J, with 20 bases between. The CDR3 nucleotides read TGCGCCAGCGGGCCCGAGTCCCGCTCCTTCTACGAGCAGTACTTC. Translated: CASGPESRSFYEQYF.

V usage is TRBV2 and J usage is TRBJ1-1, with 7 bases fitting TRBD1. CDR3 length: 13 residues. CDR1 and CDR2 from the germline V gene are SNHLY and FYNNEI. The ends lost 5 bases at V and 4 bases at J; junction bases unmatched: 4. The CDR3 reads CASSLQGTTEAFF. The CDR3 DNA follows: TGTGCCAGCAGTTTACAGGGGACCACTGAAGCTTTCTTT.

J is TRBJ2-4 and V is TRBV29-1; D is unclear. Trimming left V 0 bases short and J 0 bases short, with 6 bases between. Looked up from germline, CDR1 is SQVTM and CDR2 is ANQGSEA. This CDR3 comprises 14 residues. The CDR3 bases are TGCAGCGTTGAAGATCGTCTAGCCAAAAACATTCAGTACTTC. Amino acids: CSVEDRLAKNIQYF.

V usage is TRBV12-3 or TRBV12-4 and J usage is TRBJ1-5; D uncertain. The ends were cut back, 6 bases at V and 9 bases at J, with 15 bases in the middle. The CDR3 consists of 13 residues. As DNA, the CDR3 is TGTGCCAGCAGAACCGGACCCCATGGGCCCCAGCATTTT. Its protein product is CASRTGPHGPQHF.

The chain uses TRBV2 and TRBJ2-1; the D gene is possibly TRBD2 (5 bases). V lost 6 bases, J lost 6 bases, and 21 bases lay in between. The CDR3 totals 16 residues. Germline values: CDR1 SNHLY, CDR2 FYNNEI. This CDR3 is CASRPSGRGFGNEQFF. CDR3 bases: TGTGCCAGCAGGCCATCAGGTCGAGGGTTCGGCAATGAGCAGTTCTTC.

This clone was seen only once. The chain couples TRBV19 to TRBJ2-6, with unresolved D. The germline gives CDR1 LNHDA, CDR2 SQIVND (reference sequence). Trimming shortened V by 8 bases and J by 4 bases, and 3 bases separated the two germline ends. The CDR3 contains 11 residues. CDR3 sequence (DNA): TGTGCCAGTGCAGGGGCCAACGTCCTGACTTTC. Translated, it gives CASAGANVLTF.

This clone was seen just once. Here the CDR3 DNA reads TGTGCCAGCAGGCCGGGACTAGCGGGAGATACGCAGTATTTT. The encoded protein is CASRPGLAGDTQYF. The J gene is TRBJ2-3, the V gene TRBV5-4, with 12 positions matching TRBD2. Trimming at V came to 5 bases and at J to 5 bases, leaving 3 bases not matched to a gene. Germline V gives CDR1 SGHNT, CDR2 YYREEE (reference sequence). The CDR3 runs 14 residues.

This clone was found once. The chain carries TRBV25-1 and TRBJ1-2; the D gene is possibly TRBD1 (6 bases). This CDR3 region has 12 residues. CDR1 MGHDK and CDR2 SYGVNS come from the germline V gene. With 6 bases removed from V and 4 bases from J, the gap between germline ends came to 9 bases. The CDR3 nucleotides are TGTGCCAGCAGATCAGGGGTCTATGGCTACACCTTC. It translates to CASRSGVYGYTF.

The CDR3 DNA sequence: TGTGCCACTACGGACAGGGGGTACGGCTACACCTTC. Its protein product is CATTDRGYGYTF. The chain combines TRBV2 with TRBJ1-2; 10 bases match TRBD1. The germline V gene has CDR1 SNHLY and CDR2 FYNNEI. The J segment lost 8 bases and the V segment lost 10 bases, leaving 7 bases of the junction unmatched. The CDR3 length is 12 residues. The full variable domain, with the rest looked up from reference TRBV2 and TRBJ1-2, is EPEVTQTPSHQVTQMGQEVILRCVPISNHLYFYWYRQILGQKVEFLVSFYNNEISEKSEIFDDQFSVERPDGSNFTLKIRSTKLEDSAMYFCATTDRGYGYTFGSGTRLTVV.